Shown below are 5 T cell receptor beta chains from a single sample sequenced in a study of blood T cell repertoires in COVID-19 (dated by TCRdb to 2018 to 2021). The receptor library was made with the immunoSEQ multiplex PCR assay. TCRdb carries this immuneACCESS record with in-frame sequences only. Its versions omit some clonotypes, under half of them owing to an unresolved V gene in the studies checked, with the rest unexplained. This sample lists hundreds of thousands of clones; around 87% were detected once. The ten largest clonotypes hold 1% of the sample. The sequenced sample consisted of PBMCs or T cells enriched from blood (not recorded which). The source of these receptors is a man between 18 and 29 years old who had recovered from COVID-19.

This clone has just one count. This chain joins TRBV19 and TRBJ2-5; D perhaps matches TRBD1 (7 bases). There are 15 residues in the CDR3. Trimming pared 6 bases from V and 2 bases from J, leaving 16 bases between. Germline CDR1 is LNHDA and CDR2 is SQIVND (reference sequence). CDR3 sequence (DNA): TGTGCCAGTAGCATCTGGAGGGACAGACAAGAGACCCAGTACTTC. Its protein is CASSIWRDRQETQYF.

The chain has TRBV18 and TRBJ1-3; possibly TRBD1 for D (5 bases). Germline assignment: CDR1 KGHSH and CDR2 LQKENI. Trimming left V 2 bases short and J 4 bases short, with 12 bases between. CDR3 size: 15 residues. Here the CDR3 reads CASSPTRGNGNTIYF. CDR3 nucleotides: TGTGCCAGCTCACCAACTCGGGGGAACGGAAACACCATATATTTT.

The genes are TRBV7-3 and TRBJ2-1, with D tentatively TRBD1 (6 bases). The V end lost 1 base, the J end lost 0 bases, and 16 bases lay between the germline ends. Looked up from germline, CDR1 is SGHTA and CDR2 is FQGTGA. CDR3 length equals 18 residues. The CDR3 reads CASSLSTGEDSSYNEQFF. The DNA of the CDR3 is TGTGCCAGCAGCTTAAGTACTGGCGAGGACAGCTCCTACAATGAGCAGTTCTTC.

This sequence joins TRBV11-2 and TRBJ2-1; 9 nucleotides line up with TRBD2. This CDR3 spans 15 amino acids. V lost 3 bases to trimming and J lost 7 bases; unmatched junction nucleotides: 7. Per germline, CDR1 SGHAT and CDR2 FQNNGV. The CDR3 sequence: CASSFRTSGPNEQFF. The CDR3 coding sequence is TGTGCCAGCAGCTTTAGAACTAGCGGGCCGAATGAGCAGTTCTTC.

This sequence joins TRBV24-1 and TRBJ1-2, with a weak D call TRBD1 (5 bases). The length of the CDR3 is 17 residues. V gave up 5 bases and J gave up 4 bases, with 22 bases separating them. Germline V gene data show CDR1 as KGHDR and CDR2 as SFDVKD. Here the CDR3 reads CATSVFLIGHYRYGYTF. The CDR3 nucleotides are TGTGCCACCAGTGTTTTTCTAATCGGACACTATCGCTATGGCTACACCTTC.